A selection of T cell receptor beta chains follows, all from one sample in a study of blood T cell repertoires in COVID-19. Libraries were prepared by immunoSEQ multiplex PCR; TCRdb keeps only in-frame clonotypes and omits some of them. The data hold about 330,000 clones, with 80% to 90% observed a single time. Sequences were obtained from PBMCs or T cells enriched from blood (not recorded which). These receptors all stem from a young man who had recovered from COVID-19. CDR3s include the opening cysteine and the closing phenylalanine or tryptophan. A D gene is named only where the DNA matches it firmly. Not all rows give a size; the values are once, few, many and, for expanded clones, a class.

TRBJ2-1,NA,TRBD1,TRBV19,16,TGTGCCAGTAGTATAGGGACAAGGGGGCAATACAATGAGCAGTTCTTC,CASSIGTRGQYNEQFF
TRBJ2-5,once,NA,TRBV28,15,TGTGCCAGCAGTTTAACTGGGACTCTTCAAGAGACCCAGTACTTC,CASSLTGTLQETQYF
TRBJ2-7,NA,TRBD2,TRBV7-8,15,TGTGCCAGCAGCTTAGTGGCGGGGGGGGGCTACGAGCAGTACTTC,CASSLVAGGGYEQYF
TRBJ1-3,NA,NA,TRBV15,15,TGTGCCACCAGCACGATGACAGGTTCGGGAAACACCATATATTTT,CATSTMTGSGNTIYF
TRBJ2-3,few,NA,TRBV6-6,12,TGTGCCAGCAGTCGACTCGCAGATACGCAGTATTTT,CASSRLADTQYF
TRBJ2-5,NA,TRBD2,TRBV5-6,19,TGTGCCAGCAGCTGGCGGGTGGCTAGCGGGGGCGAGTACCAAGAGACCCAGTACTTC,CASSWRVASGGEYQETQYF
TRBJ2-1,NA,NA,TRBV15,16,TGTGCCACCAACAGAGAACCCCCTACAGGGTACAATGAGCAGTTCTTC,CATNREPPTGYNEQFF
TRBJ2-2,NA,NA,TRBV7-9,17,TGTGCCAGCAGCTTAGCGTTAAGAACTATGAACACCGGGGAGCTGTTTTTT,CASSLALRTMNTGELFF
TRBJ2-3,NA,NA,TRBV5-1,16,TGCGCCAGCAGCTTGGCAGTTAGCGTATCCGCAGATACGCAGTATTTT,CASSLAVSVSADTQYF
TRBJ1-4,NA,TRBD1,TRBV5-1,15,TGCGCCAGCAGACGATACAGGGGTTCTGATGAAAAACTGTTTTTT,CASRRYRGSDEKLFF
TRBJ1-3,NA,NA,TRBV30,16,TGTGCCTGGGTACATCGGGGAAGGATCTCTGGAAACACCATATATTTT,CAWVHRGRISGNTIYF
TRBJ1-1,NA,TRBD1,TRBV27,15,TGTGCCAGCAGTTCCCCTAAAAACAGGGGAGGTGAAGCTTTCTTT,CASSSPKNRGGEAFF
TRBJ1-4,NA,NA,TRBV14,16,TGTGCCAGCAGCCGAGGTGACAGGCGGACGAATGAAAAACTGTTTTTT,CASSRGDRRTNEKLFF
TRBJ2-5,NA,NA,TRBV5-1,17,TGCGCCAGCAGCTTGGAGGCACAGCGGGCGTCGATCGGGACCCAGTACTTC,CASSLEAQRASIGTQYF
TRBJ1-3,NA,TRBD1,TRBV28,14,TGTGCCAGCAGTCTATCGGACAGGGGAAACACCATATATTTT,CASSLSDRGNTIYF
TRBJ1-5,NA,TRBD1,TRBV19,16,TGTGCCAGTAATTACGGACAGGGTTTAGGGAATCAGCCCCAGCATTTT,CASNYGQGLGNQPQHF
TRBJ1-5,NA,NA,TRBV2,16,TGTGCCAGCAGTGAAACTAGTGACGGAGGAAATCAGCCCCAGCATTTT,CASSETSDGGNQPQHF
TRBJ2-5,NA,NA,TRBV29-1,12,TGCAGCGTTGTAGGCGGGGAAGAGACCCAGTACTTC,CSVVGGEETQYF
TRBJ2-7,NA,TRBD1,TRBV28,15,TGTGCCAGCAGACACACCGGGACAGGGGCCTACGAGCAGTACTTC,CASRHTGTGAYEQYF
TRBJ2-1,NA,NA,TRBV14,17,TGTGCCAGCAGCCCCCGTATGGCGGGGGCGTCCTACAATGAGCAGTTCTTC,CASSPRMAGASYNEQFF
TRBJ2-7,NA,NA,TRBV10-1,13,TGCGCCAGCAGTGATCCCACCCGCGCCGAGCAGTACTTC,CASSDPTRAEQYF
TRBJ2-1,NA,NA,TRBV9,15,TGTGCCAGCAGCGCCCGGGACACCGTCTACAATGAGCAGTTCTTC,CASSARDTVYNEQFF
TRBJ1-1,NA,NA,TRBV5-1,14,TGCGCCAGCAGCTTGAGACAGTCGAACACTGAAGCTTTCTTT,CASSLRQSNTEAFF
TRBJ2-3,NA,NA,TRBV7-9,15,TGTGCCGGTCAACAGGGCCTTCATAGCACAGATACGCAGTATTTT,CAGQQGLHSTDTQYF
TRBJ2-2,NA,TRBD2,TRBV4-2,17,TGTGCCAGCAGCGCAAGTGGTCGGGGGGGCGTAAGCGGGGAGCTGTTTTTT,CASSASGRGGVSGELFF
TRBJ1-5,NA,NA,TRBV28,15,TGTGCCAGCAGTCCCCCTAACAGCCGCAATCAGCCCCAGCATTTT,CASSPPNSRNQPQHF
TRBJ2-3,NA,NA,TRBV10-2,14,TGCGCCAGCAGTAAATATTCGGTGACAGATACGCAGTATTTT,CASSKYSVTDTQYF
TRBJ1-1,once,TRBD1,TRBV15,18,TGTGCCGTAAACGACAGGGGCGGTTATCTACGCGCGAACACTGAAGCTTTCTTT,CAVNDRGGYLRANTEAFF
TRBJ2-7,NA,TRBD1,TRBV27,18,TGTGCCAGCAGTTTATATACCCAGCCAGGACAGGGGGCTTACGAGCAGTACTTC,CASSLYTQPGQGAYEQYF
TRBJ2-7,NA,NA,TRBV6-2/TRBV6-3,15,TGTGCCAGCAGTTCTGGCCAGGGTATCTCCTATTGGCAGTACTTC,CASSSGQGISYWQYF
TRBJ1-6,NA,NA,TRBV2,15,TGTGCCAGCACCAGGCAGACGCTTTATAATTCACCCCTCCACTTT,CASTRQTLYNSPLHF
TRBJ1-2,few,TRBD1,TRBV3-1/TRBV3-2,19,TGTGCCAGCAGCCAAGAATTCCTCATCCCAGGGGGTAGTGGTTCTGGCTACACCTTC,CASSQEFLIPGGSGSGYTF
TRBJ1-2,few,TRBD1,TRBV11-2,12,TGTGCCGCGGGACAGGCAAGCTATGGCTACACCTTC,CAAGQASYGYTF
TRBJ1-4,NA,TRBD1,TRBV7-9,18,TGTGCCAGCAGCCATTTTGGGGGACAGGGGGCGACTAATGAAAAACTGTTTTTT,CASSHFGGQGATNEKLFF
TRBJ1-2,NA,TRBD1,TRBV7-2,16,TGTGCCAGCAGCTTAGCATGGGACAGTGGAAGCTATGGCTACACCTTC,CASSLAWDSGSYGYTF
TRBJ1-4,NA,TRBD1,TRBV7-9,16,TGTGCCAGCAGCGCAACCCGGGACAGGGGGGAAGAAAAACTGTTTTTT,CASSATRDRGEEKLFF
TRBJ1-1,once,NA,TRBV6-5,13,TGTGCCAGCAGGAGGGGGGAGGGGACTGAAGCTTTCTTT,CASRRGEGTEAFF
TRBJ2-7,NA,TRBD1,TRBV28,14,TGTGCCAGCAGCCACAGGGGACAGCGCTACGAGCAGTACTTC,CASSHRGQRYEQYF
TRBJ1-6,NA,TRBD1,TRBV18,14,TGTGCCAGCTCACCGGCCAGGGGGCACTCACCCCTCCACTTT,CASSPARGHSPLHF
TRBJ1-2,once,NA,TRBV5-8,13,TGTGCCAGCAGCTTGGCCCCAACCGAGGGCTACACCTTC,CASSLAPTEGYTF
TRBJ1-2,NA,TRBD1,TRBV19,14,TGTGCCAGTCCTCGGACAGGACGTAACTATGGCTACACCTTC,CASPRTGRNYGYTF
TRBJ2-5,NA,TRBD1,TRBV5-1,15,TGCGCCAGCAGCCTGGGACAGGGGGCAGGAGAGACCCAGTACTTC,CASSLGQGAGETQYF
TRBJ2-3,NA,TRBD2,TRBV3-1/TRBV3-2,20,TGTGCCAGCAGCCAAGTTTCTAGCGGGGGGGGACCCCGGCTGGCAGATACGCAGTATTTT,CASSQVSSGGGPRLADTQYF
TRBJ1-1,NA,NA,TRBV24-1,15,TGTGCCACCAGTGAACAGCCGGCTATGAACACTGAAGCTTTCTTT,CATSEQPAMNTEAFF
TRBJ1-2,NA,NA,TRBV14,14,TGTGCCAGCAGCCCAAGCCCAGGGGCGAAGGGCTACACCTTC,CASSPSPGAKGYTF
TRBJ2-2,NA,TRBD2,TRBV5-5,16,TGTGCCAGCAGCTTAGAGGGAGGGGTGAACACCGGGGAGCTGTTTTTT,CASSLEGGVNTGELFF
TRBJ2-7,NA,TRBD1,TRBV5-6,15,TGTGCCAGCAGCTTTCAACAGGGGGCATCGGTCGAGCAGTACTTC,CASSFQQGASVEQYF
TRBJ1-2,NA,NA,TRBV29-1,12,TGCAGCGTTGAAGTACAGACCTATGGCTACACCTTC,CSVEVQTYGYTF
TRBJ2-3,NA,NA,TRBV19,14,TGTGCCAGTAAGGGAGAGACCCACACAGATACGCAGTATTTT,CASKGETHTDTQYF
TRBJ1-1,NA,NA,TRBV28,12,TGTGCCAGCAGCACAGGGCTTCTTGAAGCTTTCTTT,CASSTGLLEAFF
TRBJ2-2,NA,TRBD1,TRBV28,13,TGTGCCAGCCTCGACAGGGACACCGGGGAGCTGTTTTTT,CASLDRDTGELFF
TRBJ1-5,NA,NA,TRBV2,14,TGTGCCAGCAGTGAAGCCAGGGATTATCAGCCCCAGCATTTT,CASSEARDYQPQHF
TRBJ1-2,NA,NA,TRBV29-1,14,TGCAGCGTTGAGTTATCGGGGGGTGACTATGGCTACACCTTC,CSVELSGGDYGYTF
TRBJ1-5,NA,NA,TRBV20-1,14,TGCAGTGCTAGTCCTCAGGGTTGGAATCAGCCCCAGCATTTT,CSASPQGWNQPQHF
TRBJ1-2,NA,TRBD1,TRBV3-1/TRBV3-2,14,TGTGCCAGCAGCCAAGACCCAGGGGGCAGGGGCTACACCTTC,CASSQDPGGRGYTF
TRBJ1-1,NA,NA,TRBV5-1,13,TGCGCCAGTCACCAGGGGTTCGGCACTGAAGCTTTCTTT,CASHQGFGTEAFF
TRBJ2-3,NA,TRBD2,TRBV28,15,TGTGCCAGCAGTCCTAGCGGGGGGGCCCCAGATACGCAGTATTTT,CASSPSGGAPDTQYF
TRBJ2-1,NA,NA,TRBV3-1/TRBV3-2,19,TGTGCCAGCAGCCAAGGTTTCCGACAGATCAAGTCGCCCTACAATGAGCAGTTCTTC,CASSQGFRQIKSPYNEQFF
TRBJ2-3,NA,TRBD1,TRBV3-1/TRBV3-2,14,TGTGCCAGCAGCCCCCGGGACAGGGGAGATACGCAGTATTTT,CASSPRDRGDTQYF